What follows are 5 T cell receptor beta chains derived from one specimen sequenced in a study of T cell repertoires in cytomegalovirus infection. TCRdb processed the reads anew with MiXCR; each CDR3 protein has one entry. Counted here are hundreds of thousands of distinct CDR3 sequences, 20% to 25% occurring once; the ten biggest clones make up 7% to 9%. Source material: CD8+ T cells from PBMCs. The receptors were sampled from a human donor in good health (CMV status not recorded). Some clones in this sample may be carry-over from other donors' samples.

This clonotype appeared a few times. The V gene is TRBV7-9, the J gene TRBJ1-1, with 9 bases matching TRBD1. The CDR3 length is 16 residues. V was pared by 5 bases and J by 1 base, with 8 bases of the junction left unmatched. Germline CDR1 is SEHNR and CDR2 is FQNEAQ (reference sequence). The CDR3 region is CASSPPRDRANTEAFF. Written as DNA, the CDR3 is TGTGCCAGCAGCCCCCCGAGGGACAGGGCGAACACTGAAGCTTTCTTT.

This clonotype was detected only a few times. Mismatch with germline at one junction end may stem from a read error. The genes are TRBV7-8 and TRBJ2-7; no definite D call. This CDR3 region has 13 residues. Germline assignment: CDR1 SGHVS and CDR2 FQNEAQ. This chain's CDR3 is CASSSGPPANRNF. DNA for the CDR3: TGTGCCAGCAGCTCCGGACCCCCGGCAAACAGAAACTTC.

The chain has TRBV29-1 and TRBJ1-2, with D possibly TRBD1 on 6 matching bases. From germline, CDR1 is SQVTM and CDR2 ANQGSEA. The CDR3 runs to 13 residues. The ends were cut back, 8 bases at V and 6 bases at J, with 19 bases in the middle. CDR3 bases: TGCAGCTCAACACAGGGAACGGTTGATGGCTACACCTTC. Its protein is CSSTQGTVDGYTF. Full variable domain (missing parts from reference TRBV29-1 and TRBJ1-2): SAVISQKPSRDICQRGTSLTIQCQVDSQVTMMFWYRQQPGQSLTLIATANQGSEATYESGFVIDKFPISRPNLTFSTLTVSNMSPEDSSIYLCSSTQGTVDGYTFGSGTRLTVV.

The rearrangement links TRBV7-2 to TRBJ2-1, with D possibly TRBD1 on 6 matching bases. Germline V gives CDR1 SGHTA, CDR2 FQGNSA. The CDR3 contains 16 residues. V was clipped by 1 base and J by 3 bases, with 13 bases between them. The CDR3 sequence: CASSLVQGLNYNEQFF. CDR3 coding DNA: TGTGCCAGCAGCTTAGTACAGGGCCTGAACTACAATGAGCAGTTCTTC. Looking up the rest from reference TRBV7-2 and TRBJ2-1 gives the full variable domain: GAGVSQSPSNKVTEKGKDVELRCDPISGHTALYWYRQSLGQGLEFLIYFQGNSAPDKSGLPSDRFSAERTGGSVSTLTIQRTQQEDSAVYLCASSLVQGLNYNEQFFGPGTRLTVL.

V usage is TRBV27 and J usage is TRBJ2-6; tentative D call: TRBD1 (5 bases). Germline CDR1 MNHEY, CDR2 SMNVEV (reference sequence). The CDR3 has 16 amino acids. V was pared by 8 bases and J by 0 bases, with 14 bases between. CDR3 in amino acids: CASGVGQFSGANVLTF. CDR3 sequence (DNA): TGTGCCAGCGGGGTGGGGCAATTCTCTGGGGCCAACGTCCTGACTTTC.